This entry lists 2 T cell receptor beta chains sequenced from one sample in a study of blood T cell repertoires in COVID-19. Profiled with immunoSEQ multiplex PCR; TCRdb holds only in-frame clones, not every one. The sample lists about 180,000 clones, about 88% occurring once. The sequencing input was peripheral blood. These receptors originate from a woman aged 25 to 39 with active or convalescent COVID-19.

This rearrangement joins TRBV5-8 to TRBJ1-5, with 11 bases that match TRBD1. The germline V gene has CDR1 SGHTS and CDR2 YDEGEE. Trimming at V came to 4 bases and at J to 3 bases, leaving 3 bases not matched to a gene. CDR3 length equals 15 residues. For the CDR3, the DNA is TGTGCCAGCAGCCGGGGACAGGGGGTCAATCAGCCCCAGCATTTT. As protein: CASSRGQGVNQPQHF.

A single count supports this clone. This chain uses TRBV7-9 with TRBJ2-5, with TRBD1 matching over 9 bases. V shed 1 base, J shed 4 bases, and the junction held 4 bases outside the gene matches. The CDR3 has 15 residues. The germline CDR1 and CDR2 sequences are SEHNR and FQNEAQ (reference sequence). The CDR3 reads CASSLGGTGIETQYF. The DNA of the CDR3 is TGTGCCAGCAGCTTAGGGGGGACAGGGATAGAGACCCAGTACTTC.